Following are 11 T cell receptor beta chains from one sample sequenced in a study of blood T cell repertoires in COVID-19 (dated by TCRdb to 2018 to 2021). Libraries were prepared through the immunoSEQ multiplex PCR assay. TCRdb provides this immuneACCESS table in a form limited to in-frame rearrangements. Some clones are lacking; in checked studies, under half of them reflect an unresolved V gene, and why the rest are absent is not known. This sample lists around 230,000 clones; 70% to 90% were detected once. The top ten hold approximately 9.2% of the sample. The specimen was PBMCs or T cells enriched from blood (not recorded which). The origin of the receptors is a man aged 35-49 years who had recovered from COVID-19.

The chain joins TRBV4-1 to TRBJ2-5; D call uncertain. The CDR3 contains 14 residues. Per the germline V gene, CDR1 is MGHRA and CDR2 is YSYEKL. Trimming removed 0 bases from V and 4 bases from J, with 9 bases in between. The chain's CDR3 is CASSQDGRGETQYF. CDR3 DNA sequence: TGCGCCAGCAGCCAAGACGGTCGAGGAGAGACCCAGTACTTC.

This sequence joins TRBV7-9 and TRBJ2-5; TRBD2 agrees at 11 bases. Germline CDR1 reads SEHNR; CDR2 reads FQNEAQ (reference sequence). V was clipped by 5 bases and J by 5 bases; unmatched bases: 7. The CDR3 is made up of 15 amino acids. CDR3 nucleotides: TGTGCCAGCAGCATGACTAGCGGGGTCCAGGAGACCCAGTACTTC. Encoded protein: CASSMTSGVQETQYF.

The J gene is TRBJ2-2, the V gene TRBV7-2, with 7 bases aligning to TRBD1. Germline-derived CDR1 and CDR2 are SGHTA and FQGNSA. The CDR3 length is 16 residues. Unmatched junction bases numbered 10, after V lost 5 bases and J lost 4 bases. The CDR3: CASSLHRGQGTGELFF. Written as DNA, the CDR3 is TGTGCCAGCAGCCTTCACAGGGGACAAGGCACCGGGGAGCTGTTTTTT.

The chain is built from TRBV18 and TRBJ1-3, with 8 nucleotides matching TRBD1. This CDR3 is 16 amino acids long. Germline V gene data show CDR1 as KGHSH and CDR2 as LQKENI. V shed 3 bases and J 0 bases; nucleotides not matched to a gene: 4. CDR3 in amino acids: CASSPADRGSGNTIYF. In nucleotides, the CDR3 is TGTGCCAGCTCACCGGCAGACAGGGGCTCTGGAAACACCATATATTTT.

DNA of the CDR3: TGTGCCAGCAGCTTACGTTCCGGAGGGCGAGGGCAAGAGACCCAGTACTTC. Translating gives CASSLRSGGRGQETQYF. The chain couples TRBV7-9 to TRBJ2-5; tentative D call: TRBD2 (6 bases). From germline, CDR1 is SEHNR and CDR2 FQNEAQ (reference sequence). The V gene lost 2 bases and the J gene lost 2 bases, with 18 bases spanning the gap. The CDR3 contains 17 residues.

The genes are TRBV9 and TRBJ2-4; 10 bases fit TRBD1. J lost 7 bases, V lost 6 bases, and 4 bases had no gene match. There are 13 residues in the CDR3. Per the germline V gene, CDR1 is SGDLS and CDR2 is YYNGEE. This chain's CDR3 is CASTGTGENIQYF. The DNA for the CDR3 is TGTGCCAGCACCGGGACAGGGGAGAACATTCAGTACTTC. Full variable domain (outside the CDR3, taken from reference TRBV9 and TRBJ2-4): DSGVTQTPKHLITATGQRVTLRCSPRSGDLSVYWYQQSLDQGLQFLIQYYNGEERAKGNILERFSAQQFPDLHSELNLSSLELGDSALYFCASTGTGENIQYFGAGTRLSVL.

The genes are TRBV2 and TRBJ1-1; D remains unclear. Trimming took 2 bases from V and 0 from J, leaving 7 bases between them. CDR3 length: 14 residues. Germline V gene lookup returns CDR1 SNHLY and CDR2 FYNNEI. The CDR3 loop reads CASSELRVNTEAFF. CDR3 nucleotide sequence: TGTGCCAGCAGTGAACTGCGGGTGAACACTGAAGCTTTCTTT.

This clone was recorded once. J is TRBJ1-3 and V is TRBV11-2; 7 nucleotides line up with TRBD1. Unmatched junction bases numbered 4, after V lost 5 bases and J lost 0 bases. Germline lookup yields CDR1 SGHAT and CDR2 FQNNGV. The CDR3 is 15 residues long. Here the CDR3 reads CASSPDRVSGNTIYF. The CDR3 nucleotides are TGTGCCAGCAGCCCAGACAGGGTCTCTGGAAACACCATATATTTT.

This rearrangement joins TRBV14 to TRBJ1-2; TRBD1 matches 8 bases. The V gene end was trimmed by 1 base and the J gene end by 4 bases; junction bases not matched to a gene: 5. Looked up from germline, CDR1 is SGHDN and CDR2 is FVKESK. The CDR3 totals 15 residues. The CDR3 loop is CASSQVTGGIYGYTF. The DNA of the CDR3 is TGTGCCAGCAGCCAAGTAACAGGGGGTATCTATGGCTACACCTTC.

The genes are TRBV5-1 and TRBJ2-7, with a possible D match to TRBD2 (6 bases). There are 17 residues in the CDR3. Germline CDR1 reads SGHRS; CDR2 reads YFSETQ. Trimming took off 2 bases at V and 0 bases at J, with 18 bases between the two ends. This chain's CDR3 is CASSFRILSGFSYEQYF. CDR3 DNA: TGCGCCAGCAGCTTCCGCATTCTTAGCGGTTTCTCCTACGAGCAGTACTTC. The whole variable domain, filled in from reference TRBV5-1 and TRBJ2-7, reads KAGVTQTPRYLIKTRGQQVTLSCSPISGHRSVSWYQQTPGQGLQFLFEYFSETQRNKGNFPGRFSGRQFSNSRSEMNVSTLELGDSALYLCASSFRILSGFSYEQYFGPGTRLTVT.

The chain has TRBV24-1 and TRBJ1-5, with D possibly TRBD1 on 5 matching bases. The CDR3 totals 15 residues. Trimming cost V 4 bases and J 4 bases, with 13 bases left between them. Germline V CDR1 and CDR2: KGHDR, SFDVKD. CDR3 coding DNA: TGTGCCACCAGTGACCCTGGACACCCTAATCAGCCCCAGCATTTT. Translating it yields CATSDPGHPNQPQHF.